Below, 12 T cell receptor beta chains from the same sample are listed, as sequenced in a study of cytomegalovirus exposure and HLA in healthy donors. In the PCR, 60 Vbeta and 13 Jbeta primers were used. Method: immunoSEQ multiplex PCR; TCRdb's copy keeps in-frame clones and lacks some. This sample carries about 140,000 clones, roughly 82% of them seen once, and the ten largest clones take approximately 3.6%. Source material: PBMCs. The source is a male donor in good health and CMV-seronegative.

The chain's CDR3 is CASSLTGLAGELSYNEQFF. CDR3 bases: TGCGCCAGCAGCCTGACGGGGCTAGCGGGAGAGCTCTCCTACAATGAGCAGTTCTTC. The chain carries TRBV5-1 and TRBJ2-1; 10 positions match TRBD2. The trim removed 4 bases at V and 0 bases at J, leaving 13 bases unmatched. The CDR3 contains 19 residues. Looked up from germline, CDR1 is SGHRS and CDR2 is YFSETQ.

This chain links TRBV5-1 with TRBJ2-5, with D possibly matching TRBD2 (5 bases). V was trimmed by 1 base and J by 5 bases, leaving 9 bases between them. The CDR3 spans 13 residues. Germline-derived CDR1 and CDR2 are SGHRS and YFSETQ. CDR3 coding DNA: TGCGCCAGCAGCTTGACTAGGAGGGAGACCCAGTACTTC. Translating it yields CASSLTRRETQYF.

The rearrangement uses TRBV7-2 and TRBJ1-1, with TRBD1 matching over 7 bases. V lost 5 bases and J lost 6; bases outside the gene matches: 9. The CDR3 covers 14 residues. The V gene's germline CDR1 is SGHTA and CDR2 FQGNSA. The CDR3 DNA sequence: TGTGCCAGCAGCCAGCAGCAAACAGGGGCTGAAGCTTTCTTT. Its translation is CASSQQQTGAEAFF.

The V and J genes are TRBV14 and TRBJ2-7; a weak D match, TRBD1 (5 bases). This CDR3 has 18 residues. Germline CDR1 reads SGHDN; CDR2 reads FVKESK. Trimming removed 2 bases at V and 0 bases at J, with 20 bases between. As DNA, the CDR3 is TGTGCCAGCAGCCAAACCCCAAAATGGACACAGCCCTCCTACGAGCAGTACTTC. This codes for CASSQTPKWTQPSYEQYF.

The rearrangement uses TRBV28 and TRBJ2-7, with D possibly being TRBD2 (7 bases). V dropped 5 bases and J dropped 3 bases, with 23 bases sitting between them. The CDR3 loop spans 17 amino acids. Germline-derived CDR1 and CDR2 are MDHEN and SYDVKM. The CDR3 loop is CASSPTMRGGGGYEQYF. CDR3 sequence (DNA): TGTGCCAGCAGTCCTACTATGAGGGGGGGTGGGGGCTACGAGCAGTACTTC.

The gene calls are TRBV9 and TRBJ1-2, with D possibly being TRBD1 (6 bases). Deletions cut 4 bases from V and 3 bases from J, with 13 bases between. This CDR3 region has 14 residues. Germline V lookup: CDR1 SGDLS, CDR2 YYNGEE. CDR3 region: CASSPNTGHYGYTF. The CDR3 DNA sequence: TGTGCCAGCAGCCCTAATACAGGGCACTATGGCTACACCTTC.

This chain links TRBV15 with TRBJ1-2; D uncertain. This CDR3 comprises 14 residues. Germline V lookup: CDR1 LNHNV, CDR2 YYDKDF (reference sequence). Trimming took off 0 bases at V and 6 bases at J, with 11 bases between the two ends. The CDR3 loop reads CATSRDPPVHGYTF. CDR3 coding DNA: TGTGCCACCAGCAGAGATCCGCCGGTGCATGGCTACACCTTC.

This clone has a single count. This sequence joins TRBV7-2 and TRBJ2-7, with 14 bases fitting TRBD2. This CDR3 spans 16 amino acids. V shed 4 bases and J 4 bases; nucleotides not matched to a gene: 6. Per the germline V gene, CDR1 is SGHTA and CDR2 is FQGNSA. CDR3 sequence (DNA): TGTGCCAGCAGCTACGGGACTAGCGGGAGTAATTACGAGCAGTACTTC. Amino acids: CASSYGTSGSNYEQYF.

The chain carries TRBV29-1 and TRBJ2-7, with 7 nucleotides matching TRBD1. The germline CDR1 and CDR2 sequences are SQVTM and ANQGSEA. The V segment lost 6 bases and the J segment 3 bases; nucleotides outside the gene matches: 8. The CDR3 length is 13 residues. CDR3 DNA sequence: TGCAGCGTCCTGTCCCGGGACAGCTACGAGCAGTACTTC. Translating it yields CSVLSRDSYEQYF.

In this sample, this clone turned up a few times. The V gene is TRBV14, the J gene TRBJ2-1; 8 positions agree with TRBD2. Unmatched junction bases numbered 7, after V lost 2 bases and J lost 7 bases. CDR1 and CDR2 (germline): SGHDN, FVKESK. This CDR3 has 15 residues. Here the CDR3 DNA reads TGTGCCAGCAGCCAACTAACGGGGGGGCGGAATGAGCAGTTCTTC. Its protein product is CASSQLTGGRNEQFF.

The chain links TRBV5-4 to TRBJ2-5, with 11 bases lining up with TRBD1. Germline CDR1 and CDR2: SGHNT and YYREEE (reference sequence). The CDR3 is 16 residues long. J was trimmed by 5 bases and V by 0 bases; bases with no gene match: 6. CDR3 coding DNA: TGTGCCAGCAGCTTGGGGGACAGGGGGTGGAGGGAGACCCAGTACTTC. As protein: CASSLGDRGWRETQYF.

J is TRBJ2-7 and V is TRBV7-6; D is unresolved. With 5 bases removed from V and 6 bases from J, the gap between germline ends came to 14 bases. Germline values: CDR1 SGHVS, CDR2 FNYEAQ. The CDR3 is 13 amino acids. The DNA for the CDR3 is TGTGCCAGCAGCCCTGATGCGGTCGGCGAGCAGTACTTC. It is translated as CASSPDAVGEQYF.